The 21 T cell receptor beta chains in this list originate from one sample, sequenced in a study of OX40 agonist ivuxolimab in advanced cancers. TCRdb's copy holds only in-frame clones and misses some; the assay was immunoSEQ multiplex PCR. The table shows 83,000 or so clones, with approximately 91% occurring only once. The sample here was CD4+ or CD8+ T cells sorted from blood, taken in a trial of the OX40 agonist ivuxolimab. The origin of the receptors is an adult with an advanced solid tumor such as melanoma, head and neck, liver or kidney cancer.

CDR3 in amino acids: CASSHTGSDTQYF. The DNA for the CDR3 is TGTGCCAGTAGCCACACTGGGTCAGATACGCAGTATTTT. The chain employs TRBV19 and TRBJ2-3; unclear D gene. This CDR3 contains 13 residues. The V gene's germline CDR1 is LNHDA and CDR2 SQIVND (reference sequence). Trimming cost V 6 bases and J 4 bases, with 11 bases left between them.

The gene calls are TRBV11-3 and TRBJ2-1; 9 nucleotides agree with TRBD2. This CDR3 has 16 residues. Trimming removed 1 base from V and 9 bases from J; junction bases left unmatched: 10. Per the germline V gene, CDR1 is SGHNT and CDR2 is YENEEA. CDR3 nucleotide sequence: TGTGCCAGCAGCTTAGGCTGGACTAGCGAAAAGGGTGAGCAGTTCTTC. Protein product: CASSLGWTSEKGEQFF.

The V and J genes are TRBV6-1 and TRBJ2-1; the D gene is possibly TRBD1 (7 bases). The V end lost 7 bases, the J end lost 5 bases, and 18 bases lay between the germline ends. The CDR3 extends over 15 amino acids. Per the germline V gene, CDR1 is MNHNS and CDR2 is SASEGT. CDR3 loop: CASTHQGDWDNEQFF. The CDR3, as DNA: TGTGCCAGCACCCACCAGGGGGACTGGGACAATGAGCAGTTCTTC.

In nucleotides, the CDR3 is TGTGCCAGCGTTTCTCGCGGGGACAAAAACATTCAGTACTTC. Its translation is CASVSRGDKNIQYF. V is TRBV19 and J is TRBJ2-4; perhaps TRBD2 as D (6 bases). Trimming removed 9 bases from V and 3 bases from J, with 15 bases in between. Germline CDR1 is LNHDA and CDR2 is SQIVND (reference sequence). The CDR3 is 14 amino acids.

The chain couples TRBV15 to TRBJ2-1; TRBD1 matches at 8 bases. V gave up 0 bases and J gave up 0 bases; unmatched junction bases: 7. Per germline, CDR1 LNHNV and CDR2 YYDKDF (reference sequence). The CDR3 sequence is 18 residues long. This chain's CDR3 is CATSRDPRDRSSYNEQFF. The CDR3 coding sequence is TGTGCCACCAGCAGAGATCCCCGGGACAGGAGCTCCTACAATGAGCAGTTCTTC.

The CDR3 DNA is TGTGCCAGCAGCTTAGGGGGCTCTCAGGGAAACATTCAGTACTTC. Protein product: CASSLGGSQGNIQYF. This chain uses TRBV11-3 with TRBJ2-4; weak D call: TRBD1 (5 bases). CDR1 and CDR2 (germline): SGHNT, YENEEA. The CDR3 contains 15 residues. V was shortened by 1 base and J by 6 bases, with 13 bases between the two germline ends. Variable domain in full (rest from reference TRBV11-3 and TRBJ2-4): EAGVVQSPRYKIIEKKQPVAFWCNPISGHNTLYWYLQNLGQGPELLIRYENEEAVDDSQLPKDRFSAERLKGVDSTLKIQPAELGDSAVYLCASSLGGSQGNIQYFGAGTRLSVL.

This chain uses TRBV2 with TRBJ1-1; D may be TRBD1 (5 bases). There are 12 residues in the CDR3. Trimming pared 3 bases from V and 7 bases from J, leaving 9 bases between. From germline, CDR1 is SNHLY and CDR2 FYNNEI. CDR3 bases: TGTGCCAGCAGTGATTGGGGCGTTGAAGCTTTCTTT. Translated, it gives CASSDWGVEAFF.

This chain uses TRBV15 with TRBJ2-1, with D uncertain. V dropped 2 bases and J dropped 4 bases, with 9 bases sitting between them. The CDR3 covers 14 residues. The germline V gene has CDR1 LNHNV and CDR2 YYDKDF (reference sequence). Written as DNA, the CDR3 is TGTGCCACCAGCAGACAGGATAGGTACAATGAGCAGTTCTTC. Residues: CATSRQDRYNEQFF.

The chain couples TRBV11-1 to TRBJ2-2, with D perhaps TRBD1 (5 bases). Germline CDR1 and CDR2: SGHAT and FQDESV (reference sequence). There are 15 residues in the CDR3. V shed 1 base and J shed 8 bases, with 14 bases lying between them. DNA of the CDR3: TGTGCCAGCAGCTTAGGACAGCACTCTCCGGGGGAGCTGTTTTTT. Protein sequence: CASSLGQHSPGELFF.

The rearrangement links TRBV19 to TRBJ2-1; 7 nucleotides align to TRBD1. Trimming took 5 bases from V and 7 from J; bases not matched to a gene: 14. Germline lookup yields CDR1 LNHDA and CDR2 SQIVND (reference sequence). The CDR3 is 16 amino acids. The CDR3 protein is CASSHTQGVMGNEQFF. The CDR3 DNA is TGTGCCAGTAGTCATACCCAGGGGGTGATGGGGAATGAGCAGTTCTTC.

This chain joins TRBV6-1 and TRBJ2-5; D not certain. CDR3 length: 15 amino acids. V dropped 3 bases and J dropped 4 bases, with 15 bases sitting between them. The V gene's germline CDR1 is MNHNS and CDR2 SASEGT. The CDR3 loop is CASSDPAQSLETQYF. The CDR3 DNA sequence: TGTGCCAGCAGTGATCCGGCCCAATCTTTAGAGACCCAGTACTTC.

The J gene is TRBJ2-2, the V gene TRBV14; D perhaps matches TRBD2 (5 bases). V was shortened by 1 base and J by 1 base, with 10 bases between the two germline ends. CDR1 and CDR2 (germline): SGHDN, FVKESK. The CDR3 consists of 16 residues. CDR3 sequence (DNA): TGTGCCAGCAGCCAAGCCGGGAAAGGGAACACCGGGGAGCTGTTTTTT. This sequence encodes CASSQAGKGNTGELFF.

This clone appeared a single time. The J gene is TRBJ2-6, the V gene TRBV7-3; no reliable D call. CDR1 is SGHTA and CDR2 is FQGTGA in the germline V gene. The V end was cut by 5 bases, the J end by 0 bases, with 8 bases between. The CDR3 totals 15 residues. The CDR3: CASSTRSSGANVLTF. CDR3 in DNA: TGTGCCAGCAGCACCCGGAGCTCTGGGGCCAACGTCCTGACTTTC.

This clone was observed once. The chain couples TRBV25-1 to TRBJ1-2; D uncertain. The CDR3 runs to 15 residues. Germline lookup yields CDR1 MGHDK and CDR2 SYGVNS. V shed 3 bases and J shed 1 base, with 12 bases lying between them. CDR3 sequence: CASSDQSVGNYGYTF. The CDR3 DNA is TGTGCCAGCAGTGATCAGAGCGTCGGTAACTATGGCTACACCTTC.

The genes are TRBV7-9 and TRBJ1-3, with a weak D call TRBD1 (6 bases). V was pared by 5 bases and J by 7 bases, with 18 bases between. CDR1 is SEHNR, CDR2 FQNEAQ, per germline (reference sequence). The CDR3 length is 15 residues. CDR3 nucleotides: TGTGCCAGCAGCCACTCGGGGGGGCGGACGAACACCATATATTTT. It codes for CASSHSGGRTNTIYF.

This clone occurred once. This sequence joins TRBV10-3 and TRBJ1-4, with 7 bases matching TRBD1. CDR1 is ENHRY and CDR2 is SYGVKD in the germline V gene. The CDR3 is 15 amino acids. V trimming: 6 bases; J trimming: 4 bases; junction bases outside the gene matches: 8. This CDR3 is CAIRASGTDNEKLFF. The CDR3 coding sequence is TGTGCCATCAGAGCTTCCGGGACAGATAATGAAAAACTGTTTTTT.

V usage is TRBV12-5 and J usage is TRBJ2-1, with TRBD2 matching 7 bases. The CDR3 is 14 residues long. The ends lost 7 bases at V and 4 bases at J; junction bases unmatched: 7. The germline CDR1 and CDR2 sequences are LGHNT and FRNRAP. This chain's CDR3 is CASALGGYYNEQFF. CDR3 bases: TGTGCTAGTGCCCTGGGGGGGTATTACAATGAGCAGTTCTTC.

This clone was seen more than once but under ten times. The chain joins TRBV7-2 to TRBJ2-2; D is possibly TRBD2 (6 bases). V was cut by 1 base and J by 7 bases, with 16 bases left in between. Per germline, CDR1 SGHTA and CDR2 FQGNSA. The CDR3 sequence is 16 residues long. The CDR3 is CASSLGGKGRIGELFF. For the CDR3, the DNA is TGTGCCAGCAGCTTAGGGGGTAAAGGGAGGATCGGGGAGCTGTTTTTT.

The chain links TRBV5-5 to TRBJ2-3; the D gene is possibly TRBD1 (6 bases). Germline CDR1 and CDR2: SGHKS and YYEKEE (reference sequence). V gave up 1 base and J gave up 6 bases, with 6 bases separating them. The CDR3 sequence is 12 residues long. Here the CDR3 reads CASSLRGDTQYF. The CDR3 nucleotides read TGTGCCAGCAGCTTGAGGGGGGATACGCAGTATTTT.

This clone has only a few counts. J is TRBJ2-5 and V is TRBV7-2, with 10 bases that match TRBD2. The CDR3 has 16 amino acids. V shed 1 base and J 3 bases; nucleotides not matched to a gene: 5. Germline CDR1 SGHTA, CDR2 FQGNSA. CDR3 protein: CASSLGLAGAEETQYF. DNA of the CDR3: TGTGCCAGCAGCTTAGGGCTAGCGGGGGCGGAAGAGACCCAGTACTTC.

CDR3 DNA sequence: TGTGCCAGTAGTCCACGGACAGGACTGAACACCGGGGAGCTGTTTTTT. Its protein product is CASSPRTGLNTGELFF. This chain uses TRBV19 with TRBJ2-2, with 7 bases fitting TRBD1. The ends lost 5 bases at V and 1 base at J; junction bases unmatched: 7. The CDR3 is 16 amino acids. Germline V CDR1 and CDR2: LNHDA, SQIVND (reference sequence).